Many counts were recorded for the clone carrying this T cell receptor (beta chain). Its antigen is currently unknown. Trimming removed 7 bases from V and 4 bases from J; junction bases left unmatched: 12. Germline V gene sequence: CDR1 MDHEN, CDR2 SYDVKM. CDR3 size: 15 residues. This record belongs to a study of T cells in Graves' hyperthyroidism and ophthalmopathy. Thyroid ultrasound, orbital computed tomography, clinical symptoms, and serum thyroxine and TRAb underpinned diagnoses. TCR beta CDR3 regions were amplified from RNA transcripts. HTBI primers were employed in a first-round RT-PCR of the TCR CDR3. MiXCR was run by TCRdb on the multiplex PCR reads, yielding one entry per CDR3 protein. The data show about 400,000 distinct CDR3 sequences, 12% to 15% seen once. Study-wide results and limits: Classification by a 13 V-J model distinguished ophthalmopathy from stable hyperthyroidism. Appearing also in blood were most of the thyroid clonotypes expanded above 0.001.

Sequencing input: blood. This sequence joins TRBV28 and TRBJ2-7, with 8 bases that match TRBD1. The receptor was derived from a woman aged 60-75 years with Graves' ophthalmopathy. CDR3: CASTTWAGGRYEQYF. The CDR3 bases are TGTGCCAGCACCACCTGGGCAGGGGGCCGGTACGAGCAGTACTTC.